This entry lists 8 T cell receptor beta chains sequenced from one sample in a study of blood T cells in healthy people across ages (dated by TCRdb to about 2015). Library preparation employed 5' RACE. This sample was sequenced with an Illumina HiSeq 2500. A second 7 to 11 cycle PCR used a sample-barcoded 5' primer and a J-beta primer mix. TCRdb applied fastp at Q25 and MiXCR to the public reads, then kept only in-frame beta chains. Each record represents a unique CDR3 protein, reported with the most common genes and DNA among its rows. Here the sample has some 900,000 distinct CDR3 sequences; less than 35% occur a single time. The biggest ten clones account for roughly a sixth of the sample. Sequencing was performed on blood. Receptors were obtained from an elderly woman in good health.

This clonotype was counted at least ten times. The genes are TRBV6-5 and TRBJ2-1, with 7 bases aligning to TRBD2. CDR1 is MNHEY and CDR2 is SVGAGI in the germline V gene. The CDR3 is 14 amino acids. V was clipped by 5 bases and J by 6 bases; unmatched bases: 7. The CDR3 loop is CASSRGWGGNEQFF. CDR3 sequence (DNA): TGTGCCAGCAGTCGGGGGTGGGGGGGCAATGAGCAGTTCTTC.

Of note for this clonotype: Germline is not matched at one junction end, which may reflect a read error. The chain recombines TRBV14 with TRBJ1-6; D remains unclear. CDR1 is SGHDN, CDR2 FVKESK, per germline. This CDR3 is 15 amino acids long. CDR3 sequence reads: CASSQDLIASSPPHF. The CDR3 coding sequence is TGTGCCAGCAGCCAAGATCTCATTGCCAGCTCACCCCCCCACTTT.

This clonotype appeared a few times. A junction boundary mismatches the germline segment, possibly from a read error. The V call is TRBV10-3, the J call TRBJ1-2, with a tentative D call TRBD1 (5 bases). This CDR3 region has 13 residues. The germline V gene encodes CDR1 ENHRY and CDR2 SYGVKD. CDR3 sequence (DNA): TGTGACATCAGTCAGGGCCCATCAGGTGGCTACACCTTC. Protein sequence: CDISQGPSGGYTF.

This clonotype has more than one count but fewer than ten. V gene TRBV7-6 combines with J gene TRBJ1-1; D not certain. Germline V gene data show CDR1 as SGHVS and CDR2 as FNYEAQ. The V and J ends lost 5 bases and 5 bases respectively, with 15 bases between them. The CDR3 has 14 amino acids. CDR3 protein: CASSSSLTQTEAFF. As DNA, the CDR3 is TGTGCCAGCAGCAGTAGCCTAACCCAAACTGAAGCTTTCTTT.

Concerning this clonotype: A much larger clone sits a single nucleotide away, making a read error possible. V is TRBV6-1 and J is TRBJ2-5, with D tentatively TRBD2 (6 bases). Looked up from germline, CDR1 is MNHNS and CDR2 is SASEGT. CDR3 size: 15 residues. Deletions cut 7 bases from V and 11 bases from J, with 26 bases between. The CDR3 DNA reads as TGTGCCAGCATCCCGAAGAGACTAGGGATGGATGAGCAGTACTTC. Amino acid sequence: CASIPKRLGMDEQYF.

This clonotype was found many times. The chain links TRBV7-9 to TRBJ1-1, with a tentative D call TRBD1 (6 bases). CDR3 length: 16 amino acids. The germline gives CDR1 SEHNR, CDR2 FQNEAQ (reference sequence). Trimming took off 5 bases at V and 3 bases at J, with 19 bases between the two ends. This CDR3 reads CASSQGPQGRDTEAFF. CDR3 DNA sequence: TGTGCCAGCAGCCAAGGCCCACAGGGAAGGGACACTGAAGCTTTCTTT.

On this clonotype itself: A much more abundant neighbour one base away suggests this may be a read error. V is TRBV7-2 and J is TRBJ2-3, with D tentatively TRBD1 or TRBD2 (5 bases each). Trimming took 5 bases from V and 5 from J, leaving 23 bases between them. The CDR3 has 17 amino acids. CDR1 SGHTA and CDR2 FQGNSA come from the germline V gene. The CDR3 DNA reads as TGTGCCAGCAGCGTCTCCGGGACCCAAGGAACGGGAGATACGCAGTATTTT. This gives the protein CASSVSGTQGTGDTQYF.

This clonotype was counted a few times. This chain links TRBV29-1 with TRBJ2-5, with 13 positions matching TRBD2. V trimming: 4 bases; J trimming: 2 bases; junction bases outside the gene matches: 4. Germline V CDR1 and CDR2: SQVTM, ANQGSEA. The CDR3 consists of 15 residues. The CDR3 sequence: CSVGTSGGAQETQYF. In DNA, the CDR3 is TGCAGCGTTGGAACTAGCGGGGGGGCTCAAGAGACCCAGTACTTC. The variable domain in full, with the rest retrieved from reference TRBV29-1 and TRBJ2-5, is SAVISQKPSRDICQRGTSLTIQCQVDSQVTMMFWYRQQPGQSLTLIATANQGSEATYESGFVIDKFPISRPNLTFSTLTVSNMSPEDSSIYLCSVGTSGGAQETQYFGPGTRLLVL.